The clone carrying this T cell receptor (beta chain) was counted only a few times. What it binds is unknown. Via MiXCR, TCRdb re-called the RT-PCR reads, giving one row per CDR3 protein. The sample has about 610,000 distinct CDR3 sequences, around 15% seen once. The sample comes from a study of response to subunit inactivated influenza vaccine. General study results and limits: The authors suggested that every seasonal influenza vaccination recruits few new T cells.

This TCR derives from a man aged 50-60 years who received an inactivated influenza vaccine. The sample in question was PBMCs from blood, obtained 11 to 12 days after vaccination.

CDR3 nucleotide sequence: TGTGCCAGCAGTTACTCGAGATGGGGCACTGAAGCTTTCTTT. Its protein is CASSYSRWGTEAFF. This chain uses TRBV6-2 or TRBV6-3 with TRBJ1-1; D is undetermined. The V gene lost 0 bases and the J gene lost 4 bases, with 9 bases spanning the gap. This CDR3 comprises 14 residues. From germline, CDR1 is MNHEY and CDR2 SVGEGT.